Listed below are T cell receptor beta chains from one sample, sequenced in a study of T cells in localized non-small cell lung cancer. The data were produced by immunoSEQ multiplex PCR, yet TCRdb's version contains in-frame clones alone and is incomplete. The table lists about 35,000 clones, roughly 90% of them singletons. Sequencing used peripheral blood, obtained before any cancer treatment. These TCRs come from a man aged 35 to 69 with stage I lung adenocarcinoma. Each CDR3 is given with its conserved first and last residue. The D gene is left open where the match is weak. Clone size appears in some rows only: once, few, many, or a class for an expanded clone.

>NA|TRBJ1-4|NA|TRBV29-1
TGCAGCGTTGAACTGGCCGGTAATATGTTTTTT
CSVELAGNMFF
>NA|TRBJ2-3|once|TRBV19
TGTGCCAGTAGTGAACTGGGGATTGGGGACAAGAACACAGATACGCAGTATTTT
CASSELGIGDKNTDTQYF
>NA|TRBJ1-6|NA|TRBV18
TGTGCCAGCTCACCTCGGGACCCGGGTTCACCCCTCCACTTT
CASSPRDPGSPLHF
>NA|TRBJ1-2|NA|TRBV5-6
TGTGCCAGCAGCTTGGGGCAGGGAGCTAACTATGGCTACACCTTC
CASSLGQGANYGYTF
>NA|TRBJ1-2|NA|TRBV5-1
TGCGCCAGCAGCTTCGACAGTGATGGCTACACCTTC
CASSFDSDGYTF
>TRBD1|TRBJ1-5|NA|TRBV18
TGTGCCAGCTCAAAAGAGGCCCCGGGACAGGGGGCTGGAGAGCCCCAGCATTTT
CASSKEAPGQGAGEPQHF
>NA|TRBJ2-3|NA|TRBV19
TGTGCCAGTAGTTCGGGGACGCGCCTAGCCACAGATACGCAGTATTTT
CASSSGTRLATDTQYF
>NA|TRBJ1-1|few|TRBV7-6
TGTGCCAGCAGCTTAGGCGGTGGGACTGAAGCTTTCTTT
CASSLGGGTEAFF
>NA|TRBJ1-1|NA|TRBV9
TGTGCCAGCAGCGCGGACGCTAAGAACACTGAAGCTTTCTTT
CASSADAKNTEAFF
>TRBD1|TRBJ1-3|NA|TRBV19
TGTGCCAGTAGTGCCGGGGACAGGGGGTTCTCTGGAAACACCATATATTTT
CASSAGDRGFSGNTIYF
>NA|TRBJ1-5|NA|TRBV2
TGTGCCAGCGGGGTCGATCGAAATCAGCCCCAGCATTTT
CASGVDRNQPQHF
>TRBD2|TRBJ2-7|NA|TRBV9
TGTGCCAGCAGCGTCGGCCCCGGGGGGGGCTACGAGCAGTACTTC
CASSVGPGGGYEQYF
>NA|TRBJ2-1|once|TRBV25-1
TGTGCCAGCAGTGATCGGAGTGAGCAGTTCTTC
CASSDRSEQFF